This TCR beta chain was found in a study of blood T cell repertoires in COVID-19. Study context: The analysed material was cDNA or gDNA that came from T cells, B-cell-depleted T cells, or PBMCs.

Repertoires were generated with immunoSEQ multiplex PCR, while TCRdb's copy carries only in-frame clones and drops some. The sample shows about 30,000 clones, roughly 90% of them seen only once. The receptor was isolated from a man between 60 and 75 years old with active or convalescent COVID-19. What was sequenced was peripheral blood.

Here the CDR3 reads CASSLSVENTEAFF. CDR3 in DNA: TGTGCCAGCAGTTTATCGGTAGAGAACACTGAAGCTTTCTTT. This chain links TRBV27 with TRBJ1-1, with D unclear. This CDR3 spans 14 amino acids. The V end lost 0 bases, the J end lost 1 base, and 6 bases lay between the germline ends. Per germline, CDR1 MNHEY and CDR2 SMNVEV (reference sequence).